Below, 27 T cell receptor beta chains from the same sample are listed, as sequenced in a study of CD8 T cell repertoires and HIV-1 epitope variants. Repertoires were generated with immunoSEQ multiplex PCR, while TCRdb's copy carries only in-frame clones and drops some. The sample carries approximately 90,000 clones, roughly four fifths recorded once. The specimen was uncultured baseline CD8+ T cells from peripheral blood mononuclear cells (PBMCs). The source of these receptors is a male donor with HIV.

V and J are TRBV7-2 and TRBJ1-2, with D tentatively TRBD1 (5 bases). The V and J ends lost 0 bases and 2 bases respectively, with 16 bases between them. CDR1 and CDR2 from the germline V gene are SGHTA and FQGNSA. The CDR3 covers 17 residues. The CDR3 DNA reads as TGTGCCAGCAGCTTAGCCACAGTGGCCGGGGCAAACTATGGCTACACCTTC. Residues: CASSLATVAGANYGYTF.

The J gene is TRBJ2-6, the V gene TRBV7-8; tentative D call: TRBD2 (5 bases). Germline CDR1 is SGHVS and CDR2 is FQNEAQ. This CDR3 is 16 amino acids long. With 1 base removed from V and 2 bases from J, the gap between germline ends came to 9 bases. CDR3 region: CASSLDFGAGANVLTF. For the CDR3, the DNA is TGTGCCAGCAGCTTAGATTTCGGGGCTGGGGCCAACGTCCTGACTTTC.

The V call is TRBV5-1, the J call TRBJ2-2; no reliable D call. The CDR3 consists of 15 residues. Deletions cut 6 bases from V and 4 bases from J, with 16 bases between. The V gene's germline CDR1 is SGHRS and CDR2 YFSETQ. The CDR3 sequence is CASMTRVGRTGELFF. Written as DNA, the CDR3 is TGCGCCAGCATGACCCGGGTGGGCCGCACCGGGGAGCTGTTTTTT.

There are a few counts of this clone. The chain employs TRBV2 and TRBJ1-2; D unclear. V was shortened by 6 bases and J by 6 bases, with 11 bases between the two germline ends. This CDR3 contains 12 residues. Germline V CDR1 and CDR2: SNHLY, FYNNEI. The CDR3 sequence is CASRVGSDGYTF. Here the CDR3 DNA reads TGTGCCAGCAGAGTGGGGAGCGATGGCTACACCTTC.

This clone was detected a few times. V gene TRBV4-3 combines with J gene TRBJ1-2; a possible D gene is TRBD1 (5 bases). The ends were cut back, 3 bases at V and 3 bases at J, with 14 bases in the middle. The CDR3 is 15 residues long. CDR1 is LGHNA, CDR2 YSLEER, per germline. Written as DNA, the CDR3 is TGCGCCAGCAGCCAGGGACCGGACGGTCACTATGGCTACACCTTC. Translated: CASSQGPDGHYGYTF.

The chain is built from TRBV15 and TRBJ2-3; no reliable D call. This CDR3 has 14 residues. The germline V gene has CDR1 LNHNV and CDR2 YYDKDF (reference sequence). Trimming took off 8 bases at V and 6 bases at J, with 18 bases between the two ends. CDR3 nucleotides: TGTGCCACCCTCGGGCTACCGGCCCCTGATACGCAGTATTTT. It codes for CATLGLPAPDTQYF.

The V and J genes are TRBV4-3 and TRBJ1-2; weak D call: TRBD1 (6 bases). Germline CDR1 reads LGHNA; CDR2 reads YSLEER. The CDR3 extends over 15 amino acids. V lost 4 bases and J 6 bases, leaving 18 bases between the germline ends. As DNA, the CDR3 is TGCGCCAGCAGCCGCGGGACATGGAGTTTGGATGGCTACACCTTC. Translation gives CASSRGTWSLDGYTF.

This CDR3 reads CASSREEAVSEAFF. The CDR3 bases are TGCGCCAGCAGCCGTGAGGAGGCCGTCTCTGAAGCTTTCTTT. The chain recombines TRBV4-1 with TRBJ1-1; D is undetermined. This CDR3 is built from 14 residues. CDR1 MGHRA and CDR2 YSYEKL come from the germline V gene. Deletions cut 4 bases from V and 6 bases from J, with 15 bases between.

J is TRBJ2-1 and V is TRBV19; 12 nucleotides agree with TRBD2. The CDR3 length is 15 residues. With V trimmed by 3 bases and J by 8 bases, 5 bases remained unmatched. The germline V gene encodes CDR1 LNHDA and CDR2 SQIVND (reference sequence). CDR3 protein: CASSMSLAGGYEQFF. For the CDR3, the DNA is TGTGCCAGTAGTATGTCACTAGCGGGAGGCTATGAGCAGTTCTTC.

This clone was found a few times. The CDR3 sequence: CASSLASNQPQHF. The DNA of the CDR3 is TGTGCCAGCAGCTTAGCATCCAATCAGCCCCAGCATTTT. V and J are TRBV7-8 and TRBJ1-5; D ambiguous. Germline V gene sequence: CDR1 SGHVS, CDR2 FQNEAQ. Trimming shortened V by 0 bases and J by 3 bases, and 3 bases separated the two germline ends. CDR3 size: 13 residues.

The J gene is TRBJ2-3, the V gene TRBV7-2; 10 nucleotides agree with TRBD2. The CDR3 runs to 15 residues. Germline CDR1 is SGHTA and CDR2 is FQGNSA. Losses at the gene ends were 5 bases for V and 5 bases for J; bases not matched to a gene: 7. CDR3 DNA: TGTGCCAGCAGCCCCTTAAGCGGGGGGGGAGATACGCAGTATTTT. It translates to CASSPLSGGGDTQYF. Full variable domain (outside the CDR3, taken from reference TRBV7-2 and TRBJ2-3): GAGVSQSPSNKVTEKGKDVELRCDPISGHTALYWYRQSLGQGLEFLIYFQGNSAPDKSGLPSDRFSAERTGGSVSTLTIQRTQQEDSAVYLCASSPLSGGGDTQYFGPGTRLTVL.

In DNA form, the CDR3 reads TGTGCCAGCAGCTTTTTGGGTGGGGCCAACGTCCTGACTTTC. It translates to CASSFLGGANVLTF. The chain combines TRBV5-4 with TRBJ2-6; D gene unclear. The CDR3 is made up of 14 amino acids. V lost 2 bases and J 3 bases, leaving 6 bases between the germline ends. The germline CDR1 and CDR2 sequences are SGHNT and YYREEE (reference sequence).

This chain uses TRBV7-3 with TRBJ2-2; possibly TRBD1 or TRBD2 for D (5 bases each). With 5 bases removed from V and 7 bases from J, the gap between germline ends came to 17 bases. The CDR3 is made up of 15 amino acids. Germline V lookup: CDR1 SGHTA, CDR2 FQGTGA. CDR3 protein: CASSPEGQWSGELFF. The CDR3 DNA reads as TGTGCCAGCAGCCCCGAGGGGCAATGGAGCGGGGAGCTGTTTTTT.

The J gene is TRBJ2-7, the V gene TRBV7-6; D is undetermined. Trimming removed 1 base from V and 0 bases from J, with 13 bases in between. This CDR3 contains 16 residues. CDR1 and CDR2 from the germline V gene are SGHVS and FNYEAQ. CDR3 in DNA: TGTGCCAGCAGCTTAGATGGTTCACCGAGCTCCTACGAGCAGTACTTC. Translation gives CASSLDGSPSSYEQYF.

The CDR3 region has the DNA TGTGCCAGCAGTAAATATAATTCACCCCTCCACTTT. It translates to CASSKYNSPLHF. The chain links TRBV28 to TRBJ1-6, with D hard to call. This CDR3 is 12 amino acids long. The V gene lost 5 bases and the J gene lost 4 bases, with 3 bases spanning the gap. From germline, CDR1 is MDHEN and CDR2 SYDVKM.

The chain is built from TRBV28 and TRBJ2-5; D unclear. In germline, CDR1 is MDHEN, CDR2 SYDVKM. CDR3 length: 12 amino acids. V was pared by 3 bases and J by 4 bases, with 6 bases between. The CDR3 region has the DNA TGTGCCAGCAGTTTTAACGGAGAGACCCAGTACTTC. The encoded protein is CASSFNGETQYF.

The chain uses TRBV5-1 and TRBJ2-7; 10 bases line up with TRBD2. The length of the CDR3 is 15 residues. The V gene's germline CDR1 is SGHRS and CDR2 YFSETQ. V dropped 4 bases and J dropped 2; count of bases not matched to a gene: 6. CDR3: CASSQGLAPTYEQYF. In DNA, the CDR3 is TGCGCCAGCAGCCAGGGACTAGCGCCCACCTACGAGCAGTACTTC.

In nucleotides, the CDR3 is TGCGCCAGCCGCCTTGGGACTGGCGCCTCCGGGGAGCTGTTTTTT. Translated: CASRLGTGASGELFF. V gene TRBV5-1 combines with J gene TRBJ2-2, with D tentatively TRBD2 (6 bases). Trimming removed 7 bases from V and 6 bases from J, with 19 bases in between. Germline V lookup: CDR1 SGHRS, CDR2 YFSETQ. The CDR3 is 15 amino acids.

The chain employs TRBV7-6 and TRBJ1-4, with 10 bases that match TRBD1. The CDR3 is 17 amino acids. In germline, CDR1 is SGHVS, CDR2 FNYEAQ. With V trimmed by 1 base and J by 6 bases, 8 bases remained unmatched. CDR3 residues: CASSLGGTGESYEKLFF. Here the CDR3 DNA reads TGTGCCAGCAGCTTAGGTGGGACAGGGGAATCATATGAAAAACTGTTTTTT.

This CDR3 is CASSLGSSTDTQYF. CDR3 bases: TGTGCCAGCAGCTTAGGGTCTAGCACAGATACGCAGTATTTT. V gene TRBV11-2 combines with J gene TRBJ2-3, with D uncertain. The germline V and J ends were trimmed by 1 base and 0 bases, with 5 bases remaining between them. From germline, CDR1 is SGHAT and CDR2 FQNNGV. The CDR3 has 14 amino acids. Filled out from reference TRBV11-2 and TRBJ2-3, the complete variable domain reads EAGVAQSPRYKIIEKRQSVAFWCNPISGHATLYWYQQILGQGPKLLIQFQNNGVVDDSQLPKDRFSAERLKGVDSTLKIQPAKLEDSAVYLCASSLGSSTDTQYFGPGTRLTVL.

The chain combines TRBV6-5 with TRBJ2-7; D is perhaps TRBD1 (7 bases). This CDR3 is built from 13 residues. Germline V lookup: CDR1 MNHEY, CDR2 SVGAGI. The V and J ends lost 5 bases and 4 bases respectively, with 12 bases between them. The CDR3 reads CASSKTGRYEQYF. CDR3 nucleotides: TGTGCCAGCAGTAAGACAGGGAGGTACGAGCAGTACTTC.

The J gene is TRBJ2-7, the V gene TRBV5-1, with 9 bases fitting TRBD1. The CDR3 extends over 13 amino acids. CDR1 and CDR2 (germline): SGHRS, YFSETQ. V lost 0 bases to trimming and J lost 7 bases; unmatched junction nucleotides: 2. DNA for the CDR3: TGCGCCAGCAGCTTGGACAGGGGGCGAGAGCAGTACTTC. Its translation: CASSLDRGREQYF.

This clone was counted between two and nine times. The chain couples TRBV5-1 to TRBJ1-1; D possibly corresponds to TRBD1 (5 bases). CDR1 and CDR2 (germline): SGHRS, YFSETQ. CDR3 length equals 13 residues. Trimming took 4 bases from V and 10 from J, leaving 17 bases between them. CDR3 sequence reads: CASSNWLGEVAFF. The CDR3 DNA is TGCGCCAGCAGCAATTGGTTGGGGGAGGTAGCTTTCTTT.

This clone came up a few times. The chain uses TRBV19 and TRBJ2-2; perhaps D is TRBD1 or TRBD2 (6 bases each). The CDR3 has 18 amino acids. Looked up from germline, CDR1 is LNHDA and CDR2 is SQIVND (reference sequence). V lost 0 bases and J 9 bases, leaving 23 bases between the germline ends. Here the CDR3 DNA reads TGTGCCAGTAGTATAGATCTTCTTATCGGGGGCAGGGTCCGGGAGCTGTTTTTT. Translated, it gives CASSIDLLIGGRVRELFF.

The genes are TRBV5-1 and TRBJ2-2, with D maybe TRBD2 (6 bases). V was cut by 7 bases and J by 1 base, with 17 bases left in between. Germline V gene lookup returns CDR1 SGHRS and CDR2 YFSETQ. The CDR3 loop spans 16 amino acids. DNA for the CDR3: TGCGCCAGCGCTGAACTAGCACAAATGAACACCGGGGAGCTGTTTTTT. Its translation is CASAELAQMNTGELFF.

CDR3 amino acids: CASSQIQTNEKLFF. DNA of the CDR3: TGTGCCAGTAGCCAAATTCAAACTAATGAAAAACTGTTTTTT. J is TRBJ1-4 and V is TRBV28; D remains unclear. Germline V gene data show CDR1 as MDHEN and CDR2 as SYDVKM. V was trimmed by 9 bases and J by 1 base, leaving 12 bases between them. This CDR3 spans 14 amino acids.

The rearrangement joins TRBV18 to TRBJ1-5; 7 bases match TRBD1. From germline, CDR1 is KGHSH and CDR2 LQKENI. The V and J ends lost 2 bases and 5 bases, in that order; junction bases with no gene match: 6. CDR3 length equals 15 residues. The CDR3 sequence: CASSPGQGDHQPQHF. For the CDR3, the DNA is TGTGCCAGCTCACCAGGCCAGGGGGACCATCAGCCCCAGCATTTT.